This T cell receptor (beta chain) stems from a study of response to subunit inactivated influenza vaccine. General study points: Authors suggested seasonal influenza vaccinations each recruit few new T cells.

MiXCR, applied by TCRdb to the RT-PCR reads, yields one record per CDR3 protein. The data contain 700,000 to 900,000 distinct CDR3 sequences, 21% of them seen just once; the ten biggest clones take up about 10%. V shed 4 bases and J shed 4 bases, with 13 bases lying between them. The germline gives CDR1 MNHEY, CDR2 SVGEGT. This CDR3 has 14 residues. Comments on this clonotype: Its antigen is not known.

This chain links TRBV6-2 or TRBV6-3 with TRBJ1-2; D may be TRBD1 (6 bases). This receptor was identified in a man between 45 and 60 years old who received an inactivated influenza vaccine. Sequencing was performed on PBMCs from blood, taken 4 to 6 days after vaccination. In nucleotides, the CDR3 is TGTGCCAGCAGTTCCATACAGGGACCCTATGGCTACACCTTC. Amino acids: CASSSIQGPYGYTF.